What follows are 2 T cell receptor beta chains derived from one specimen sequenced in a study of blood T cells in healthy people across ages. Alongside a J-beta primer mix, a sample-barcoded 5' primer served in a second PCR lasting about 7 to 12 cycles. One entry per CDR3 protein, called by TCRdb with MiXCR from the 5' RACE reads. The table has around 1,500,000 distinct CDR3 sequences, approximately 40% seen once. Sample: blood. These TCRs come from a woman between 18 and 29 years old in good health.

CDR3: CASGRSGGYNEQFF. The CDR3 nucleotides are TGTGCCAGCGGCAGGAGCGGGGGATACAATGAGCAGTTCTTC. The V gene is TRBV12-3 or TRBV12-4, the J gene TRBJ2-1, with 8 bases fitting TRBD2. CDR3 size: 14 residues. J gave up 4 bases and V 8 bases, and 7 bases lay outside the gene matches.

The genes are TRBV20-1 and TRBJ1-6, with TRBD1 matching 8 bases. Germline V gene data show CDR1 as DFQATT and CDR2 as SNEGSKA (reference sequence). The J segment lost 1 base and the V segment lost 0 bases, leaving 5 bases of the junction unmatched. The CDR3 runs 17 residues. CDR3 loop: CSARDGQGGSYNSPLHF. In DNA, the CDR3 is TGCAGTGCTAGAGATGGACAGGGTGGTTCCTATAATTCACCCCTCCACTTT.